These 18 T cell receptor beta chains came from one sample sequenced in a study of neoadjuvant nivolumab and ipilimumab in lung cancer (dated by TCRdb to 2018 to 2021). Receptors were amplified or captured by the immunoSEQ multiplex PCR assay. TCRdb provides this immuneACCESS table in a form limited to in-frame rearrangements. Some clones are lacking; in checked studies, under half of them reflect an unresolved V gene, and why the rest are absent is not known. The sample table contains 40,000 or so clones; only one count was recorded for about 91% of them. In total, the top ten clones hold about 3.3% of the sample. The time point label for this specimen denotes: pretherapy, before neoadjuvant immune checkpoint inhibitors. Sequenced material: peripheral blood, taken before neoadjuvant nivolumab, alone or with ipilimumab. The receptor source for this set is an adult with non-small cell lung cancer.

The V call is TRBV9, the J call TRBJ2-5; D could derive from TRBD1 or TRBD2 (5 bases each). This CDR3 has 19 amino acids. Germline V gives CDR1 SGDLS, CDR2 YYNGEE. Trimming removed 3 bases at V and 0 bases at J, with 24 bases between. CDR3 nucleotide sequence: TGTGCCAGCAGCGAAAGCGGACACGGACGGAGAAGGTACCAAGAGACCCAGTACTTC. This encodes CASSESGHGRRRYQETQYF.

V gene TRBV5-1 combines with J gene TRBJ2-2, with D possibly TRBD2 on 6 matching bases. This CDR3 spans 14 amino acids. CDR1 and CDR2 from the germline V gene are SGHRS and YFSETQ. Trimming left V 6 bases short and J 0 bases short, with 9 bases between. The CDR3 loop reads CASMEGSNTGELFF. In DNA form, the CDR3 reads TGCGCCAGCATGGAGGGTTCGAACACCGGGGAGCTGTTTTTT.

The chain is built from TRBV5-4 and TRBJ2-7; 9 bases match TRBD2. This CDR3 has 14 amino acids. V lost 4 bases and J lost 3; bases outside the gene matches: 5. CDR1 and CDR2 from the germline V gene are SGHNT and YYREEE (reference sequence). CDR3 amino acids: CASSASGRIYEQYF. The CDR3 bases are TGTGCCAGCAGCGCCAGCGGGAGGATCTACGAGCAGTACTTC. Full variable domain (remainder filled in from reference TRBV5-4 and TRBJ2-7): ETGVTQSPTHLIKTRGQQVTLRCSSQSGHNTVSWYQQALGQGPQFIFQYYREEENGRGNFPPRFSGLQFPNYSSELNVNALELDDSALYLCASSASGRIYEQYFGPGTRLTVT.

This clone was observed a handful of times. At the DNA level, this CDR3 is encoded by other sequences in the same sample as well. V is TRBV30 and J is TRBJ2-1, with no clear D. The germline V gene has CDR1 GTSNPN and CDR2 SVGIG (reference sequence). This CDR3 comprises 10 residues. The V gene lost 1 base and the J gene lost 7 bases, with 2 bases spanning the gap. CDR3 region: CAWSENEQFF. The CDR3 nucleotides read TGTGCCTGGAGTGAAAATGAGCAGTTCTTC.

V gene TRBV5-1 combines with J gene TRBJ2-1; D unclear. Germline CDR1 reads SGHRS; CDR2 reads YFSETQ. This CDR3 spans 11 amino acids. Trimming cost V 2 bases and J 3 bases, with 0 bases left between them. The CDR3 loop reads CASSFYNEQFF. The CDR3 DNA sequence: TGCGCCAGCAGCTTCTACAATGAGCAGTTCTTC. The full variable domain, with the rest looked up from reference TRBV5-1 and TRBJ2-1, is KAGVTQTPRYLIKTRGQQVTLSCSPISGHRSVSWYQQTPGQGLQFLFEYFSETQRNKGNFPGRFSGRQFSNSRSEMNVSTLELGDSALYLCASSFYNEQFFGPGTRLTVL.

V is TRBV5-5 and J is TRBJ2-3; no reliable D call. The CDR3 covers 11 residues. The V gene lost 1 base and the J gene lost 5 bases, with 2 bases spanning the gap. Germline lookup yields CDR1 SGHKS and CDR2 YYEKEE (reference sequence). In nucleotides, the CDR3 is TGTGCCAGCAGCTTGTTAGATACGCAGTATTTT. Residues: CASSLLDTQYF.

The CDR3 DNA reads as TGTGCCAGCCTCAGGGGTTTGAACACCGGGGAGCTGTTTTTT. It translates to CASLRGLNTGELFF. The V and J genes are TRBV6-5 and TRBJ2-2, with a weak D call TRBD1 (6 bases). Trimming stripped 8 bases from V and 1 base from J, with 11 bases between. The CDR3 runs to 14 residues. Germline values: CDR1 MNHEY, CDR2 SVGAGI.

The V gene is TRBV18, the J gene TRBJ1-2, with D unresolved. The germline V and J ends were trimmed by 3 bases and 2 bases, with 7 bases remaining between them. CDR3 size: 13 residues. Germline-derived CDR1 and CDR2 are KGHSH and LQKENI. The CDR3 bases are TGTGCCAGCTCACCCGGATCAAACTATGGCTACACCTTC. It encodes CASSPGSNYGYTF.

V is TRBV18 and J is TRBJ2-7, with TRBD2 matching over 12 bases. The CDR3 has 16 amino acids. V lost 6 bases and J lost 5; bases outside the gene matches: 11. In germline, CDR1 is KGHSH, CDR2 LQKENI. The CDR3 sequence: CASSQTSGSHPHEQYF. Here the CDR3 DNA reads TGTGCCAGCTCGCAGACTAGCGGGAGTCACCCCCACGAGCAGTACTTC.

The CDR3 reads CAWSLQGTGELFF. In DNA, the CDR3 is TGTGCCTGGAGTCTACAGGGAACCGGGGAGCTGTTTTTT. This chain uses TRBV30 with TRBJ2-2, with a tentative D call TRBD1 (6 bases). The V end was cut by 2 bases, the J end by 5 bases, with 9 bases between. The CDR3 spans 13 residues. From germline, CDR1 is GTSNPN and CDR2 SVGIG (reference sequence).

V is TRBV27 and J is TRBJ2-7; 9 bases agree with TRBD1. Trimming cost V 5 bases and J 3 bases; bases outside gene matches: 11. The CDR3 loop spans 16 amino acids. Germline CDR1 is MNHEY and CDR2 is SMNVEV (reference sequence). The CDR3 here is CASSARDRVPGYEQYF. In nucleotides, the CDR3 is TGTGCCAGCAGTGCCCGGGACAGGGTTCCTGGCTACGAGCAGTACTTC.

In its sample, this clone was seen a few times. Here the CDR3 reads CASTGTGPTFF. Written as DNA, the CDR3 is TGTGCCAGCACAGGAACAGGGCCAACCTTCTTT. The chain recombines TRBV5-6 with TRBJ1-1, with D possibly TRBD1 on 6 matching bases. Looked up from germline, CDR1 is SGHDT and CDR2 is YYEEEE. This CDR3 is 11 amino acids long. Between the trimmed V and J ends, which lost 6 bases and 14 bases, there was a span of 17 bases.

This clone was seen a handful of times. The chain couples TRBV2 to TRBJ2-5; D is ambiguous. Germline V gene sequence: CDR1 SNHLY, CDR2 FYNNEI. The V end lost 7 bases, the J end lost 2 bases, and 8 bases lay between the germline ends. The CDR3 runs 12 residues. CDR3 nucleotide sequence: TGTGCCAGCAAAACGGAACAAGAGACCCAGTACTTC. Translation gives CASKTEQETQYF. Together with reference TRBV2 and TRBJ2-5, the CDR3 gives the full variable domain: EPEVTQTPSHQVTQMGQEVILRCVPISNHLYFYWYRQILGQKVEFLVSFYNNEISEKSEIFDDQFSVERPDGSNFTLKIRSTKLEDSAMYFCASKTEQETQYFGPGTRLLVL.

The CDR3 here is CASLRDRNEKLFF. The CDR3 DNA sequence: TGTGCCAGCCTACGGGACCGTAATGAAAAACTGTTTTTT. The chain joins TRBV6-5 to TRBJ1-4; tentative D call: TRBD1 (5 bases). The CDR3 is 13 residues long. The V gene lost 8 bases and the J gene lost 4 bases, with 11 bases spanning the gap. Germline CDR1 and CDR2: MNHEY and SVGAGI.

The genes are TRBV2 and TRBJ2-3, with 10 bases aligning to TRBD2. The CDR3 loop spans 17 amino acids. CDR1 and CDR2 (germline): SNHLY, FYNNEI. V gave up 6 bases and J gave up 0 bases; unmatched junction bases: 9. CDR3 DNA: TGTGCCAGCAGAAGCGGGAGGGTCTCTTCTAGCACAGATACGCAGTATTTT. The encoded protein is CASRSGRVSSSTDTQYF.

In DNA form, the CDR3 reads TGTGCCTGGAGCCATGGGGATACCGCCACGAACACTGAAGCTTTCTTT. It specifies CAWSHGDTATNTEAFF. The chain couples TRBV30 to TRBJ1-1; D call uncertain. The CDR3 covers 16 residues. Looked up from germline, CDR1 is GTSNPN and CDR2 is SVGIG (reference sequence). V was shortened by 3 bases and J by 1 base, with 18 bases between the two germline ends.

V and J are TRBV4-1 and TRBJ2-7; tentatively, D is TRBD2 (6 bases). CDR1 and CDR2 (germline): MGHRA, YSYEKL. V lost 1 base to trimming and J lost 3 bases, with 13 bases between them. This CDR3 contains 15 residues. In nucleotides, the CDR3 is TGCGCCAGCAGCCAAGCTCCGGGGGATCGCTACGAGCAGTACTTC. This translates into CASSQAPGDRYEQYF.

The chain links TRBV6-5 to TRBJ2-1; 10 bases line up with TRBD2. The germline CDR1 and CDR2 sequences are MNHEY and SVGAGI. The CDR3 covers 15 residues. V shed 4 bases and J 7 bases; nucleotides not matched to a gene: 7. CDR3 sequence: CASSSSGSTGNEQFF. DNA of the CDR3: TGTGCCAGCAGTTCTAGCGGGAGTACCGGTAATGAGCAGTTCTTC.